A single sample is the source of the 31 T cell receptor beta chains below, sequenced in a study of blood T cell repertoires in COVID-19. TCRdb keeps only in-frame clones here, not all; method: immunoSEQ multiplex PCR. This sample has 60,000 to 85,000 clones, with around nine tenths found just once. The sample consisted of peripheral blood. These receptors were collected from a woman aged 50 to 60 with COVID-19, enrolled during active disease.

This sequence joins TRBV21-1 and TRBJ2-1; TRBD1 reflects the table's D call only, with no check against the DNA. TRBV21-1 represents a pseudogene. There are 16 residues in the CDR3. The CDR3 DNA reads as TGTGCCAGCAGCAAAGCGCTTGGACAGGGACCCAATGAGCAGTTCTTC. It encodes CASSKALGQGPNEQFF.

This sequence joins TRBV7-9 and TRBJ1-1, with 9 bases that match TRBD1. This CDR3 comprises 13 residues. Germline values: CDR1 SEHNR, CDR2 FQNEAQ (reference sequence). V gave up 1 base and J gave up 7 bases; unmatched junction bases: 1. CDR3 in amino acids: CASSLGQGDEAFF. CDR3 nucleotides: TGTGCCAGCAGCTTAGGACAGGGGGATGAAGCTTTCTTT. Supplemented by reference TRBV7-9 and TRBJ1-1, the full variable domain reads DTGVSQNPRHKITKRGQNVTFRCDPISEHNRLYWYRQTLGQGPEFLTYFQNEAQLEKSRLLSDRFSAERPKGSFSTLEIQRTEQGDSAMYLCASSLGQGDEAFFGQGTRLTVV.

This chain joins TRBV27 and TRBJ1-1, with TRBD1 as a possible D gene (6 bases). This CDR3 has 12 amino acids. The germline V and J ends were trimmed by 5 bases and 9 bases, with 13 bases remaining between them. Germline loops: CDR1 MNHEY, CDR2 SMNVEV (reference sequence). The CDR3 DNA reads as TGTGCCAGCAGTACAACTCAGGGGCAAGCTTTCTTT. It specifies CASSTTQGQAFF.

The chain links TRBV7-9 to TRBJ2-3, with D possibly being TRBD2 (6 bases). The CDR3 is 16 amino acids. Trimming took off 4 bases at V and 7 bases at J, with 21 bases between the two ends. Germline V gene data show CDR1 as SEHNR and CDR2 as FQNEAQ (reference sequence). The CDR3 loop is CASSSIPEAGGHTQYF. In nucleotides, the CDR3 is TGTGCCAGCAGCTCCATACCGGAAGCCGGGGGACATACGCAGTATTTT.

This chain uses TRBV11-3 with TRBJ2-2; 10 bases fit TRBD2. The CDR3 covers 15 residues. Per the germline V gene, CDR1 is SGHNT and CDR2 is YENEEA. The trim removed 5 bases at V and 4 bases at J, leaving 4 bases unmatched. CDR3 coding DNA: TGTGCCAGCAGCCCCCGGACTAGCGGCACCGGGGAGCTGTTTTTT. It is translated as CASSPRTSGTGELFF.

The rearrangement links TRBV5-4 to TRBJ1-2, with D unclear. Germline V lookup: CDR1 SGHNT, CDR2 YYREEE (reference sequence). The CDR3 contains 14 residues. Trimming took off 4 bases at V and 1 base at J, with 11 bases between the two ends. CDR3 protein: CASSPGPLNYGYTF. In DNA form, the CDR3 reads TGTGCCAGCAGCCCAGGCCCTCTTAACTATGGCTACACCTTC.

This CDR3 is CASVQNTGELFF. The CDR3, as DNA: TGTGCCAGTGTCCAAAACACCGGGGAGCTGTTTTTT. The genes are TRBV19 and TRBJ2-2; D uncertain. Looked up from germline, CDR1 is LNHDA and CDR2 is SQIVND (reference sequence). The CDR3 runs 12 residues. Trimming shortened V by 8 bases and J by 2 bases, and 6 bases separated the two germline ends.

The chain carries TRBV9 and TRBJ2-7, with a possible D match to TRBD2 (6 bases). Trimming shortened V by 3 bases and J by 5 bases, and 18 bases separated the two germline ends. This CDR3 has 15 residues. Germline CDR1 SGDLS, CDR2 YYNGEE. The CDR3 sequence: CASSASPLAYHEQYF. The DNA for the CDR3 is TGTGCCAGCAGCGCTTCGCCTCTAGCGTACCACGAGCAGTACTTC.

The rearrangement links TRBV5-4 to TRBJ2-6, with D possibly TRBD1 on 5 matching bases. The V gene's germline CDR1 is SGHNT and CDR2 YYREEE (reference sequence). V was pared by 0 bases and J by 1 base, with 17 bases between. The CDR3 contains 19 residues. The CDR3 bases are TGTGCCAGCAGCTTGGGGCCCTCCAGGGATCCATCTGGGGCCAACGTCCTGACTTTC. It translates to CASSLGPSRDPSGANVLTF. The entire variable domain, with the rest obtained from reference TRBV5-4 and TRBJ2-6, is as follows: ETGVTQSPTHLIKTRGQQVTLRCSSQSGHNTVSWYQQALGQGPQFIFQYYREEENGRGNFPPRFSGLQFPNYSSELNVNALELDDSALYLCASSLGPSRDPSGANVLTFGAGSRLTVL.

The rearrangement links TRBV5-4 to TRBJ1-2; the D gene is possibly TRBD1 (6 bases). The germline V gene encodes CDR1 SGHNT and CDR2 YYREEE (reference sequence). V was clipped by 2 bases and J by 5 bases, with 10 bases between them. There are 13 residues in the CDR3. The CDR3 sequence: CASSLGTHYGYTF. The CDR3 DNA sequence: TGTGCCAGCAGCTTAGGGACACATTATGGCTACACCTTC.

CDR3 region: CASSMGLAGFTDTQYF. The CDR3 DNA sequence: TGTGCCAGCAGCATGGGACTAGCGGGATTCACAGATACGCAGTATTTT. This chain links TRBV5-4 with TRBJ2-3; 13 bases map to TRBD2. The trim removed 4 bases at V and 2 bases at J, leaving 4 bases unmatched. The CDR3 runs 16 residues. Germline V lookup: CDR1 SGHNT, CDR2 YYREEE (reference sequence).

The V call is TRBV30, the J call TRBJ1-1; 9 bases are shared with TRBD1. The CDR3 runs 10 residues. Trimming removed 8 bases from V and 11 bases from J; junction bases left unmatched: 6. CDR1 and CDR2 (germline): GTSNPN, SVGIG (reference sequence). Here the CDR3 DNA reads TGTGCCCTTCACGGGACAGGGGCTTTCTTT. Translation: CALHGTGAFF. The complete variable domain, with remaining parts taken from reference TRBV30 and TRBJ1-1, reads SQTIHQWPATLVQPVGSPLSLECTVEGTSNPNLYWYRQAAGRGLQLLFYSVGIGQISSEVPQNLSASRPQDRQFILSSKKLLLSDSGFYLCALHGTGAFFGQGTRLTVV.

The CDR3 DNA reads as TGTGCCAGCAGCTTGGGGAGGGCGGGTCAGCCCCAGCATTTT. It encodes CASSLGRAGQPQHF. This sequence joins TRBV5-6 and TRBJ1-5; D is undetermined. Germline lookup yields CDR1 SGHDT and CDR2 YYEEEE. The CDR3 totals 14 residues. V was trimmed by 0 bases and J by 6 bases, leaving 10 bases between them.

V and J are TRBV4-1 and TRBJ2-7; 10 positions match TRBD2. The V and J ends lost 1 base and 0 bases, in that order; junction bases with no gene match: 3. There are 16 residues in the CDR3. CDR1 MGHRA and CDR2 YSYEKL come from the germline V gene. CDR3 DNA: TGCGCCAGCAGCCAAGGGCCTAGCGGGAGCTCCTACGAGCAGTACTTC. Its protein product is CASSQGPSGSSYEQYF.

The V and J genes are TRBV28 and TRBJ2-1; 10 bases are shared with TRBD2. Germline V lookup: CDR1 MDHEN, CDR2 SYDVKM. The CDR3 contains 15 residues. V trimming: 4 bases; J trimming: 4 bases; junction bases outside the gene matches: 4. The CDR3 is CASSYSGRRYNEQFF. DNA of the CDR3: TGTGCCAGCAGTTATAGCGGGAGGCGGTACAATGAGCAGTTCTTC.

This chain uses TRBV30 with TRBJ1-5; TRBD1 aligns across 7 bases. CDR1 and CDR2 from the germline V gene are GTSNPN and SVGIG (reference sequence). The junction had 6 bases not matched to a gene; V was cut back by 2 bases and J by 2 bases. The CDR3 has 15 amino acids. The CDR3 sequence is CAWSPGGPGNQPQHF. The DNA of the CDR3 is TGTGCCTGGAGTCCAGGGGGACCAGGCAATCAGCCCCAGCATTTT. Supplemented by reference TRBV30 and TRBJ1-5, the full variable domain reads SQTIHQWPATLVQPVGSPLSLECTVEGTSNPNLYWYRQAAGRGLQLLFYSVGIGQISSEVPQNLSASRPQDRQFILSSKKLLLSDSGFYLCAWSPGGPGNQPQHFGDGTRLSIL.

The table lists this clone with a few counts. The J gene is TRBJ2-7, the V gene TRBV12-3 or TRBV12-4; no definite D call. This CDR3 has 11 residues. Trimming took 3 bases from V and 4 from J, leaving 4 bases between them. CDR3 sequence reads: CASSFGYEQYF. For the CDR3, the DNA is TGTGCCAGCAGTTTCGGGTACGAGCAGTACTTC.

This clone was recorded a few times. This chain connects TRBV4-2 to TRBJ2-1; 13 bases match TRBD2. With 1 base clipped from V and 8 bases from J, the junction kept 5 bases outside the gene matches. CDR1 is LGHNA, CDR2 YNFKEQ, per germline. The CDR3 is made up of 16 amino acids. In DNA form, the CDR3 reads TGTGCCAGCAGCCAAGGACGGACTAGCGGGAGTGATGAGCAGTTCTTC. Translating it yields CASSQGRTSGSDEQFF.

The chain has TRBV30 and TRBJ2-7; 9 positions agree with TRBD2. Germline assignment: CDR1 GTSNPN and CDR2 SVGIG (reference sequence). V trimming: 0 bases; J trimming: 4 bases; junction bases outside the gene matches: 4. This CDR3 contains 14 residues. CDR3 residues: CAWSVRLAGYEQYF. The CDR3 DNA sequence: TGTGCCTGGAGTGTAAGGCTAGCGGGGTACGAGCAGTACTTC.

The rearrangement joins TRBV5-1 to TRBJ1-6; D perhaps matches TRBD1 (6 bases). Germline-derived CDR1 and CDR2 are SGHRS and YFSETQ. The CDR3 loop spans 14 amino acids. The V and J ends lost 5 bases and 7 bases respectively, with 13 bases between them. The CDR3 DNA is TGCGCCAGCAGAGGGGGAGAGTCAAATTCACCCCTCCACTTT. Translation: CASRGGESNSPLHF. Full variable domain (remainder filled in from reference TRBV5-1 and TRBJ1-6): KAGVTQTPRYLIKTRGQQVTLSCSPISGHRSVSWYQQTPGQGLQFLFEYFSETQRNKGNFPGRFSGRQFSNSRSEMNVSTLELGDSALYLCASRGGESNSPLHFGNGTRLTVT.

The gene calls are TRBV30 and TRBJ2-1, with TRBD2 identical over 15 bases. V was pared by 1 base and J by 9 bases, with 7 bases of the junction left unmatched. This CDR3 has 16 residues. Per germline, CDR1 GTSNPN and CDR2 SVGIG (reference sequence). CDR3 bases: TGTGCCTGGAGTGCCGGACTAGCGGGAGGGCCGGGTGAGCAGTTCTTC. The encoded protein is CAWSAGLAGGPGEQFF.

J is TRBJ2-2 and V is TRBV9; tentative D call: TRBD2 (6 bases). This CDR3 is 15 amino acids long. V dropped 0 bases and J dropped 6 bases, with 12 bases sitting between them. Germline V lookup: CDR1 SGDLS, CDR2 YYNGEE. CDR3 residues: CASSVGRETAGELFF. The DNA for the CDR3 is TGTGCCAGCAGCGTAGGACGGGAGACGGCCGGGGAGCTGTTTTTT.

This chain uses TRBV30 with TRBJ2-7, with D possibly TRBD2 on 5 matching bases. This CDR3 is 17 amino acids long. Germline lookup yields CDR1 GTSNPN and CDR2 SVGIG (reference sequence). Between the trimmed V and J ends, which lost 0 bases and 0 bases, there was a span of 18 bases. CDR3 protein: CAWSVLGFSRVSYEQYF. The CDR3 DNA follows: TGTGCCTGGAGTGTCTTGGGATTTTCGCGGGTCTCCTACGAGCAGTACTTC. The full variable domain, completed using reference TRBV30 and TRBJ2-7, is SQTIHQWPATLVQPVGSPLSLECTVEGTSNPNLYWYRQAAGRGLQLLFYSVGIGQISSEVPQNLSASRPQDRQFILSSKKLLLSDSGFYLCAWSVLGFSRVSYEQYFGPGTRLTVT.

J is TRBJ1-4 and V is TRBV6-5; unclear D gene. Germline V gene data show CDR1 as MNHEY and CDR2 as SVGAGI. CDR3 length equals 13 residues. The V and J ends lost 5 bases and 8 bases respectively, with 12 bases between them. DNA of the CDR3: TGTGCCAGCAGTCGTGCTCCCGAGGAAAAACTGTTTTTT. Protein sequence: CASSRAPEEKLFF.

This clone was counted only a few times. V is TRBV27 and J is TRBJ1-5; D perhaps matches TRBD1 (5 bases). CDR1 MNHEY and CDR2 SMNVEV come from the germline V gene (reference sequence). The ends were cut back, 0 bases at V and 6 bases at J, with 12 bases in the middle. The CDR3 covers 15 residues. The DNA of the CDR3 is TGTGCCAGCAGTTTATCCCCAGGGTTAGGTCAGCCCCAGCATTTT. Protein: CASSLSPGLGQPQHF.

The CDR3 DNA reads as TGTGCCAGCAGTTTATATGGAGACTACAATGAGCAGTTCTTC. Encoded protein: CASSLYGDYNEQFF. The chain couples TRBV28 to TRBJ2-1; D is uncertain. The V end was cut by 1 base, the J end by 3 bases, with 7 bases between. The CDR3 is made up of 14 amino acids. CDR1 and CDR2 from the germline V gene are MDHEN and SYDVKM.

CDR3 region: CASRAGGISYEQYF. CDR3 sequence (DNA): TGTGCCAGTCGAGCGGGAGGTATCTCCTACGAGCAGTACTTC. The V gene is TRBV19, the J gene TRBJ2-7; 9 bases agree with TRBD2. Germline CDR1 reads LNHDA; CDR2 reads SQIVND (reference sequence). The V and J ends lost 8 bases and 0 bases, in that order; junction bases with no gene match: 5. The CDR3 runs to 14 residues. Together with reference TRBV19 and TRBJ2-7, the CDR3 gives the full variable domain: DGGITQSPKYLFRKEGQNVTLSCEQNLNHDAMYWYRQDPGQGLRLIYYSQIVNDFQKGDIAEGYSVSREKKESFPLTVTSAQKNPTAFYLCASRAGGISYEQYFGPGTRLTVT.

The DNA for the CDR3 is TGTGCCAGCAGCTCAACAGGGAGTCCAGGCGCCGAGCAGTACTTC. Residues: CASSSTGSPGAEQYF. The chain carries TRBV11-2 and TRBJ2-7; D is possibly TRBD1 (6 bases). V was shortened by 4 bases and J by 6 bases, with 19 bases between the two germline ends. CDR1 is SGHAT, CDR2 FQNNGV, per germline. The CDR3 totals 15 residues.

The J gene is TRBJ1-6, the V gene TRBV7-2, with D unresolved. Germline lookup yields CDR1 SGHTA and CDR2 FQGNSA. CDR3 length: 13 amino acids. V shed 0 bases and J shed 8 bases, with 5 bases lying between them. The CDR3 coding sequence is TGTGCCAGCAGCTTAGCTCGGTATTCACCCCTCCACTTT. Protein: CASSLARYSPLHF.

The chain recombines TRBV5-4 with TRBJ2-6; D unresolved. Looked up from germline, CDR1 is SGHNT and CDR2 is YYREEE (reference sequence). The CDR3 length is 17 residues. Trimming pared 1 base from V and 0 bases from J, leaving 11 bases between. CDR3 residues: CASSLKQLRSGANVLTF. CDR3 sequence (DNA): TGTGCCAGCAGCTTGAAACAGCTTCGCTCTGGGGCCAACGTCCTGACTTTC.

The CDR3 DNA sequence: TGTGCCACCGGACTAGCGGGTTACGAGCAGTACTTC. This translates into CATGLAGYEQYF. This sequence joins TRBV12-3 or TRBV12-4 and TRBJ2-7; 11 nucleotides agree with TRBD2. The CDR3 runs to 12 residues. The ends lost 10 bases at V and 4 bases at J; junction bases unmatched: 3.